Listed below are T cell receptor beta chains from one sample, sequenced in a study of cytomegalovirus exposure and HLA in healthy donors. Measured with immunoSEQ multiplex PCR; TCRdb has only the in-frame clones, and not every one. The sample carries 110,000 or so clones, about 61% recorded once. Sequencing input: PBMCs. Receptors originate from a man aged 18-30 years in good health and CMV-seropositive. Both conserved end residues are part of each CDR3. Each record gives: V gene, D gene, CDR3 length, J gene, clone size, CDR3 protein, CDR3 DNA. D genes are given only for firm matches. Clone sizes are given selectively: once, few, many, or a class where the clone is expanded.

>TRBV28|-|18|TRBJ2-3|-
CASSLPGTQASRTDTQYF
TGTGCCAGCAGTCTCCCCGGGACTCAAGCCTCCCGCACAGATACGCAGTATTTT
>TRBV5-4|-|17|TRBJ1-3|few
CASSSKSGTVAGNTIYF
TGTGCCAGCAGTTCGAAATCCGGGACTGTGGCTGGAAACACCATATATTTT
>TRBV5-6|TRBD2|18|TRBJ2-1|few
CASSSRVGGGGTYNEQFF
TGTGCCAGCAGCTCCCGGGTGGGTGGCGGGGGGACGTACAATGAGCAGTTCTTC
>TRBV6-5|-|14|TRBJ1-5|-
CASSLDNSDQPQHF
TGTGCCAGCAGCCTCGACAATAGCGATCAGCCCCAGCATTTT
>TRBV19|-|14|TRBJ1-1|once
CASSMKTGNTEAFF
TGTGCCAGTAGTATGAAAACGGGGAACACTGAAGCTTTCTTT
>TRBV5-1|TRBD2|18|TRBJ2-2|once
CASSLAGGAYMNTGELFF
TGCGCCAGCAGCTTGGCGGGGGGGGCTTACATGAACACCGGGGAGCTGTTTTTT
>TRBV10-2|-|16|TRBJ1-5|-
CASSAIQPGGNQPQHF
TGCGCCAGCAGTGCAATCCAGCCCGGGGGCAATCAGCCCCAGCATTTT
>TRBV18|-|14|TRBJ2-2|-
CASSPRSDTGELFF
TGTGCTAGCTCACCTCGGAGCGACACCGGGGAGCTGTTTTTT
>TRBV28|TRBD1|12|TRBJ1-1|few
CASSYRGTEAFF
TGTGCCAGCAGCTACAGGGGGACTGAAGCTTTCTTT
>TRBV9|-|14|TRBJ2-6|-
CASSGYRGANVLTF
TGTGCCAGCAGCGGTTACCGGGGGGCCAACGTCCTGACTTTC
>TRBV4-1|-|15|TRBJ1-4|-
CASSDLRQLNEKLFF
TGCGCCAGCAGCGATCTCCGACAGTTAAATGAAAAACTGTTTTTT
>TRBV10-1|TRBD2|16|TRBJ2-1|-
CASSDVGAGGYNEQFF
TGCGCCAGCAGCGATGTAGGAGCGGGGGGTTACAATGAGCAGTTCTTC
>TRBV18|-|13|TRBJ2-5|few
CASSLQVSETQYF
TGTGCCAGCTCATTACAGGTCTCGGAGACCCAGTACTTC
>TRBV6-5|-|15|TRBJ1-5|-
CASSLEQGKGQPQHF
TGTGCCAGCAGTTTAGAACAGGGAAAAGGACAGCCCCAGCATTTT